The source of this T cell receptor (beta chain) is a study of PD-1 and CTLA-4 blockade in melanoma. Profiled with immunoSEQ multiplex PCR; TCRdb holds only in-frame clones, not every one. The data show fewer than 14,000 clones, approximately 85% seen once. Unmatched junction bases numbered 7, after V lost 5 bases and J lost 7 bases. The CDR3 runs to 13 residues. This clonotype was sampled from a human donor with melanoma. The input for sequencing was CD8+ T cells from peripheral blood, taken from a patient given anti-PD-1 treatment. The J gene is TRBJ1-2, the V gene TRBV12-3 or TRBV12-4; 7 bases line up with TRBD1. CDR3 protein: CASSEGQFLGYTF. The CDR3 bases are TGTGCCAGCAGTGAGGGACAGTTTCTTGGCTACACCTTC.